This TCR beta chain was found in a study of blood T cells in healthy people across ages. Study-wide results and caveats: A strong correlation was seen between TCR beta diversity and naive T cell percentage.

Concerning this clonotype itself: The antigen remains undetermined.

The V end was cut by 4 bases, the J end by 1 base, with 10 bases between. CDR1 and CDR2 from the germline V gene are MNHNY and SVGAGI (reference sequence). This CDR3 contains 14 residues. Using a J-beta primer mix together with a sample-barcoded 5' primer, a second PCR was run for roughly 7 to 11 cycles. In TCRdb, the 5' RACE reads were re-called with MiXCR into one record per CDR3 protein. The repertoire holds about a million distinct CDR3 sequences, with approximately 38% as singletons. The genes are TRBV6-6 and TRBJ1-1; D remains ambiguous. The receptor's source is a man aged 18 to 29 in good health. The material sequenced was blood. For the CDR3, the DNA is TGTGCCAGCAGTTCACAGACGGAGAACACTGAAGCTTTCTTT. It specifies CASSSQTENTEAFF.